This T cell receptor (beta chain) was retrieved from a study of cytomegalovirus exposure and HLA in healthy donors. In regard to this clone: The target antigen is unknown.

Notes on the study in general: A later analysis by the authors found several of the most significant clusters apparently linked to common viral pathogens. Most observed TCR sequences were rare, whereas some public TCRs were detected in many donors. The study labeled 164 TCR beta chains cytomegalovirus-associated.

Both 60 Vbeta primers and 13 Jbeta primers went into the PCR. Method: immunoSEQ multiplex PCR; TCRdb's copy keeps in-frame clones and lacks some. The profile shows about 77,000 clones, about 84% of them singletons. Germline trimming cut 2 bases from V and 0 bases from J; bases unmatched to any gene: 4. The CDR3 contains 16 residues. Germline assignment: CDR1 SGDLS and CDR2 YYNGEE. V is TRBV9 and J is TRBJ2-1; 8 nucleotides align to TRBD1. The sample comprised PBMCs. The receptor was isolated from a man aged 35-49 years in good health and CMV-seronegative. The CDR3: CASSVFTGGSYNEQFF. CDR3 coding DNA: TGTGCCAGCAGCGTTTTCACAGGGGGCTCCTACAATGAGCAGTTCTTC. The full variable domain, rest sourced from reference TRBV9 and TRBJ2-1, is DSGVTQTPKHLITATGQRVTLRCSPRSGDLSVYWYQQSLDQGLQFLIQYYNGEERAKGNILERFSAQQFPDLHSELNLSSLELGDSALYFCASSVFTGGSYNEQFFGPGTRLTVL.